This T cell receptor beta chain was recorded in a study of cytomegalovirus exposure and HLA in healthy donors. A multiplex PCR was run with 60 Vbeta primers and 13 Jbeta primers. This table comes from immunoSEQ multiplex PCR, and its TCRdb copy is limited to in-frame clones, with some not included. This repertoire shows 95,000 to 150,000 clones, over 8.5% found once; its top ten account for around 6.1%. Trimming cost V 6 bases and J 7 bases, with 9 bases left between them. This CDR3 has 11 residues. Germline V gene lookup returns CDR1 SEHNR and CDR2 FQNEAQ (reference sequence). The source of this sequence is a middle-aged woman in good health and CMV-seropositive. Material for sequencing was PBMCs. V gene TRBV7-9 combines with J gene TRBJ1-1, with TRBD1 as a possible D gene (5 bases). CDR3 bases: TGTGCCAGCAGATCAGACAGTGAAGCTTTCTTT. Its translation is CASRSDSEAFF.